This T cell receptor beta chain was obtained from a study of beta chain features in type 1 diabetes (dated by TCRdb to 2016 to 2019). Regarding the research as a whole: No differences in mean age, gender distribution, total cell number or subset yield were found between patients and healthy donors. A total of 100 million to 140 million sorted cells were examined across all samples, and the number of cells per subset was strongly correlated with RNA yield. Regulatory and stem cell-like memory subsets were isolated from only 8 patients and about eight healthy donors, whereas naive and central memory subsets came from all 28 donors. The study compared TCRB repertoires of sorted circulating CD4+ T cell subsets between recently diagnosed type 1 diabetes patients and matched healthy donors. Overall study results and their limits: Patients with type 1 diabetes made fewer insertions and deleted more nucleotides at VDJ recombination sites, implying thymic rearrangement abnormalities. HLA sub-analyses involved small numbers of individuals, so any influence of HLA type on TCRB rearrangement remained unresolved. Shorter templates might be favored by PCR, yet because patient and control samples were amplified and corrected together, any such skew would affect both groups equally. Because cDNA rather than genomic DNA was sequenced, highly expressing activated cells could have been over-represented, although no difference in activation and CD3 levels was found between groups. The naive, central memory and regulatory TCRB repertoires appeared to resemble one another more closely among patients than among healthy donors. In all four CD4+ subsets, TCRB CDR3 length was moderately but significantly shorter in type 1 diabetes patients.

This clone was observed a few times. No cognate antigen has been identified for it. Base quality data are lacking; no much larger clone is found one base away. Between the V and J ends, shortened by 4 bases and 4 bases respectively, the junction contains 11 bases. The germline V gene supplies CDR1 SGDLS and CDR2 YYNGEE. The CDR3 covers 13 residues, taking in both the cysteine and the phenylalanine. Just CDR3 DNA is preserved here, 39 bases in frame from base 1. The entire amount of isolated RNA was reverse transcribed using the High Capacity cDNA Reverse Transcription Kit, so the sequenced TCRB transcripts were expressed ones. Naive, central memory and regulatory T cell samples underwent deep immunoSEQ sequencing, averaging about 3.3 million total reads per sample. After sorted cells were lysed in RLT buffer, RNA was extracted with DNase-treated RNeasy Micro or Mini kits, with the choice depending on cell number. Each cell subset was processed separately to prevent cross-contamination, with patient and healthy donor samples processed together. The immunoSEQ multiplex PCR was used to amplify TCRB sequences from cDNA, generating 87-bp fragments that spanned the CDR3 region. Sequencing of the amplicons was done on the Illumina HiSeq platform. As for how the authors treated the data: Synthetic template baselines were used to correct PCR bias computationally, reads within Hamming distance 2 were collapsed, and singletons that could not be merged were discarded. Reads were aligned against IMGT to assign V, D and J genes, CDR3 length and insertions or deletions at six rearrangement sites. Within each subset, clonotype counts were normalized to sorted cell number, after which true diversity and Gini coefficients were computed with the tcR R package. The overlap coefficient, calculated on TCRB nucleotide sequences, was used to measure repertoire sharing. As a proxy for the pre-selection repertoire, out-of-frame TCRB sequences from naive cells were analyzed. The table was pulled from immuneACCESS by TCRdb, which kept in-frame rearrangements only. Such tables lose some clones; where checked, under half of the loss comes from unresolved V genes, and the rest has no known cause. The V and J calls and clone size were taken over from that table, and D and trimming were inferred from the DNA. The sample data list roughly 340,000 clones, and roughly 14% of these were observed just once. Roughly 0.015% of the sample is in the top ten clones.

Each donor gave one peripheral blood draw, averaging approximately 120 mL, which was collected into heparinised tubes. Using a panel that included CD45RO, CCR7, CD25, CD127, CD95 and CD27, naive, central memory, regulatory and stem cell-like memory CD4+ T cells were sorted on a BD FACSAria II. Purity was above 98% for every sorted population. PBMCs were isolated immediately by Lymphoprep density gradient centrifugation and stained directly without culture. So that batch effects would be minimized, each experiment stained and sorted samples in pairs, pairing one healthy donor with one patient. The receptor comes from a woman between 18 and 29 years old with type 1 diabetes. The receptor chain draws on TRBV9 and TRBJ1-2; too little of a D gene remains to name it. The specimen was naive CD4+ T cells from blood. What this sample's cell subset or site label stands for: true naive CD4+ T cells. The CDR3 protein is CASSTSRFYGYTF. The nucleotide sequence is TGTGCCAGCAGCACTAGCCGGTTCTATGGCTACACCTTC. The variable domain in full, with residues beyond the CDR3 obtained from the reference TRBV9 and TRBJ1-2 genes, is DSGVTQTPKHLITATGQRVTLRCSPRSGDLSVYWYQQSLDQGLQFLIQYYNGEERAKGNILERFSAQQFPDLHSELNLSSLELGDSALYFCASSTSRFYGYTFGSGTRLTVV.